The sequence of this TCR beta chain was determined in a study of beta chain features in type 1 diabetes. The whole isolated RNA underwent reverse transcription, so sequencing captured expressed TCRB transcripts. Sequenced by immunoSEQ multiplex PCR; TCRdb stores in-frame clones only, minus some. Of roughly 240,000 clones listed, 68% are singletons. Trimming took off 1 base at V and 5 bases at J, with 15 bases between the two ends. The germline V gene has CDR1 GTSNPN and CDR2 SVGIG (reference sequence). The CDR3 is made up of 14 amino acids. This chain joins TRBV30 and TRBJ2-7; a possible D gene is TRBD1 (5 bases). The sequence was collected from a man aged 25 to 45 in good health. Sample: naive CD4+ T cells from blood. The CDR3 DNA reads TGTGCCTGGAGTGGACAGCCGCCTTCCCACGAGCAGTACTTC. Translated: CAWSGQPPSHEQYF. The full variable domain, its missing parts supplied by reference TRBV30 and TRBJ2-7, is SQTIHQWPATLVQPVGSPLSLECTVEGTSNPNLYWYRQAAGRGLQLLFYSVGIGQISSEVPQNLSASRPQDRQFILSSKKLLLSDSGFYLCAWSGQPPSHEQYFGPGTRLTVT.